Below, 20 T cell receptor beta chains from the same sample are listed, as sequenced in a study of blood T cells in healthy people across ages (dated by TCRdb to the mid-2010s). Receptors were amplified or captured by 5' RACE. TCRdb shows the sequencer as Illumina HiSeq 2500. A second PCR of about 6 to 12 cycles was run with a J-beta primer mix and a sample-barcoded 5' primer. TCRdb reworked the public reads: Q25 trimming with fastp, MiXCR clone assembly, productive beta chains retained. When rows share a CDR3 protein, they turn into one entry using the most common DNA and genes. The sample yields some 750,000 distinct CDR3 sequences; approximately 22% were counted once. About 22% of the sample is taken by the ten largest. The sequenced sample consisted of blood. Receptors originate from an older man in good health.

This clonotype has only a few counts. The CDR3 reads CASSFHSGGKNNEQFF. CDR3 DNA: TGTGCCAGCAGTTTCCATAGCGGGGGAAAGAACAATGAGCAGTTCTTC. The rearrangement uses TRBV6-2 or TRBV6-3 and TRBJ2-1, with 9 bases aligning to TRBD2. Germline CDR1 reads MNHEY; CDR2 reads SVGEGT. V shed 4 bases, J shed 5 bases, and the junction held 9 bases outside the gene matches. The CDR3 runs 16 residues.

This clonotype was seen more than once but under ten times. J is TRBJ1-2 and V is TRBV29-1; TRBD1 is a possible D gene (6 bases). This CDR3 comprises 15 residues. CDR1 is SQVTM, CDR2 ANQGSEA, per germline. V was clipped by 4 bases and J by 6 bases, with 21 bases between them. CDR3 in amino acids: CSVVSFTGAANGYTF. CDR3 DNA sequence: TGCAGCGTTGTCTCTTTTACGGGGGCTGCCAATGGCTACACCTTC.

The chain has TRBV10-3 and TRBJ1-1; TRBD1 agrees at 8 bases. V dropped 3 bases and J dropped 6; count of bases not matched to a gene: 9. The CDR3 totals 15 residues. Germline lookup yields CDR1 ENHRY and CDR2 SYGVKD. CDR3 nucleotide sequence: TGTGCCATCAGTGACCTCGGACAGGGTAGGTCTGAAGCTTTCTTT. It specifies CAISDLGQGRSEAFF.

As for this clonotype: This CDR3 fails to terminate in the conserved phenylalanine or tryptophan, so it likely reflects a read error. The CDR3 bases are TGCGCCAGCAGCGCAACATGGGGGCCGGGGACTGAAGCTTTCCTT. Translated: CASSATWGPGTEAFL. The chain joins TRBV5-1 to TRBJ1-1, with D perhaps matching TRBD1 (6 bases). V was cut by 4 bases and J by 5 bases, with 18 bases left in between. Germline CDR1 and CDR2: SGHRS and YFSETQ. The CDR3 has 15 amino acids.

The V and J genes are TRBV6-4 and TRBJ2-1; D is unresolved. The CDR3 loop spans 15 amino acids. The germline V gene encodes CDR1 MRHNA and CDR2 SNTAGT. Trimming shortened V by 6 bases and J by 1 base, and 13 bases separated the two germline ends. The CDR3: CASSNSHTSYNEQFF. The DNA of the CDR3 is TGTGCCAGCAGCAATAGCCATACTTCCTACAATGAGCAGTTCTTC.

This clonotype was recorded a few times. This chain joins TRBV5-5 and TRBJ2-5, with 9 bases identical to TRBD2. Germline V gives CDR1 SGHKS, CDR2 YYEKEE (reference sequence). The CDR3 contains 16 residues. V lost 6 bases, J lost 2 bases, and 11 bases stayed unmatched. DNA for the CDR3: TGTGCCAGCACCTCCAACCTAGCGGGGCCTCAAGAGACCCAGTACTTC. Translated: CASTSNLAGPQETQYF.

This clonotype was counted only a few times. The rearrangement links TRBV14 to TRBJ2-1, with a possible D match to TRBD1 (6 bases). V shed 0 bases and J shed 4 bases, with 13 bases lying between them. Germline CDR1 SGHDN, CDR2 FVKESK. The CDR3 consists of 16 residues. The CDR3 reads CASSQEGGHRYNEQFF. The CDR3 DNA reads as TGTGCCAGCAGCCAAGAAGGGGGACACAGGTACAATGAGCAGTTCTTC.

The chain is built from TRBV12-3 or TRBV12-4 and TRBJ2-1; 11 bases are shared with TRBD2. Losses at the gene ends were 5 bases for V and 2 bases for J; bases not matched to a gene: 14. The CDR3 runs to 19 residues. CDR3 DNA sequence: TGTGCCAGCAGTCGAACGCGACTAGCGGGACCCTCTACCTACAATGAGCAGTTCTTC. Its translation is CASSRTRLAGPSTYNEQFF.

The sample holds a few counts of this clonotype. The genes are TRBV20-1 and TRBJ2-1; D remains ambiguous. The CDR3 extends over 12 amino acids. V gave up 6 bases and J gave up 3 bases, with 9 bases separating them. Germline CDR1 is DFQATT and CDR2 is SNEGSKA (reference sequence). CDR3 in DNA: TGCAGTGCCACTTCACTCTACAATGAGCAGTTCTTC. This sequence encodes CSATSLYNEQFF.

The chain employs TRBV6-6 and TRBJ2-7, with 12 bases aligning to TRBD1. CDR3 length equals 16 residues. CDR1 and CDR2 (germline): MNHNY, SVGAGI (reference sequence). The ends lost 7 bases at V and 4 bases at J; junction bases unmatched: 11. CDR3 in amino acids: CASTNRLGQGAYEQYF. DNA for the CDR3: TGTGCCAGCACCAACCGGCTGGGACAGGGGGCTTACGAGCAGTACTTC.

The rearrangement joins TRBV6-5 to TRBJ2-3, with D maybe TRBD2 (6 bases). Germline CDR1 and CDR2: MNHEY and SVGAGI. Trimming cost V 6 bases and J 2 bases, with 15 bases left between them. The CDR3 contains 15 residues. The CDR3 loop is CASRPPGLSTDTQYF. In DNA form, the CDR3 reads TGTGCCAGCAGGCCTCCGGGACTGTCCACAGATACGCAGTATTTT.

This clonotype was observed a handful of times. The chain recombines TRBV5-1 with TRBJ2-3, with 15 bases matching TRBD2. This CDR3 spans 22 amino acids. The junction had 17 bases not matched to a gene; V was cut back by 3 bases and J by 0 bases. Looked up from germline, CDR1 is SGHRS and CDR2 is YFSETQ. CDR3 DNA: TGCGCCAGCAGCTCACCCGATGCTGGACTAGCGGGGGGGGGCGATAGCACAGATACGCAGTATTTT. Its translation: CASSSPDAGLAGGGDSTDTQYF.

V gene TRBV6-1 combines with J gene TRBJ1-4; D might be TRBD1 (6 bases). V lost 6 bases, J lost 7 bases, and 15 bases lay in between. Germline loops: CDR1 MNHNS, CDR2 SASEGT. The length of the CDR3 is 14 residues. Here the CDR3 reads CASSHTGAFEKLFF. The CDR3 nucleotides read TGTGCCAGCAGCCACACGGGGGCGTTTGAAAAACTGTTTTTT.

The V gene is TRBV5-1, the J gene TRBJ2-3; 8 bases map to TRBD1. Looked up from germline, CDR1 is SGHRS and CDR2 is YFSETQ. This CDR3 has 15 amino acids. J lost 1 base, V lost 5 bases, and 6 bases had no gene match. In nucleotides, the CDR3 is TGCGCCAGCAGTACTGACAGGGGTGGCACAGATACGCAGTATTTT. It encodes CASSTDRGGTDTQYF.

This clonotype appeared a single time. This CDR3 reads CASSYARNQPQHF. The DNA for the CDR3 is TGTGCCAGCAGTTACGCACGAAATCAGCCCCAGCATTTT. The chain employs TRBV6-5 and TRBJ1-5, with D unclear. The length of the CDR3 is 13 residues. The V and J ends lost 2 bases and 4 bases respectively, with 6 bases between them. CDR1 and CDR2 from the germline V gene are MNHEY and SVGAGI.

In its sample, this clonotype was seen many times. The chain combines TRBV7-8 with TRBJ2-3; TRBD2 matches at 7 bases. The CDR3 spans 15 residues. The germline V gene has CDR1 SGHVS and CDR2 FQNEAQ. V shed 3 bases, J shed 0 bases, and the junction held 3 bases outside the gene matches. In DNA, the CDR3 is TGTGCCAGCAGCTTCCTAGCGGCAAGCACAGATACGCAGTATTTT. This gives the protein CASSFLAASTDTQYF.

This chain links TRBV7-2 with TRBJ2-3, with 8 bases matching TRBD1. There are 15 residues in the CDR3. Losses at the gene ends were 3 bases for V and 7 bases for J; bases not matched to a gene: 9. The germline CDR1 and CDR2 sequences are SGHTA and FQGNSA. The CDR3 loop is CASSFDGQGGHTQYF. The CDR3 DNA reads as TGTGCCAGCAGCTTTGACGGACAGGGAGGTCATACGCAGTATTTT. Drawing the rest from reference TRBV7-2 and TRBJ2-3, the complete variable domain is GAGVSQSPSNKVTEKGKDVELRCDPISGHTALYWYRQSLGQGLEFLIYFQGNSAPDKSGLPSDRFSAERTGGSVSTLTIQRTQQEDSAVYLCASSFDGQGGHTQYFGPGTRLTVL.

This clonotype was seen a handful of times. CDR3 protein: CASSSGAGGIEDEQFF. The CDR3 region has the DNA TGTGCCAGCTCATCCGGAGCGGGGGGTATCGAGGATGAGCAGTTCTTC. This chain joins TRBV18 and TRBJ2-7; 9 bases are shared with TRBD2. The closer fit of TRBJ2-1 to the DNA end suggests the J call may be wrong. Germline CDR1 reads KGHSH; CDR2 reads LQKENI. The CDR3 consists of 16 residues.

The V gene is TRBV7-9, the J gene TRBJ2-1; 7 bases match TRBD1. The CDR3 has 14 amino acids. With V trimmed by 5 bases and J by 4 bases, 5 bases remained unmatched. Germline values: CDR1 SEHNR, CDR2 FQNEAQ (reference sequence). CDR3 protein: CASSENRGYNEQFF. Here the CDR3 DNA reads TGTGCCAGCAGCGAAAACAGGGGATACAATGAGCAGTTCTTC.

V and J are TRBV11-3 and TRBJ2-1; 9 bases map to TRBD1. CDR1 and CDR2 (germline): SGHNT, YENEEA. CDR3 length: 16 residues. V gave up 1 base and J gave up 6 bases; unmatched junction bases: 7. For the CDR3, the DNA is TGTGCCAGCAGCTTAGGGGGGGACAGGGAATCCAATGAGCAGTTCTTC. Protein product: CASSLGGDRESNEQFF.